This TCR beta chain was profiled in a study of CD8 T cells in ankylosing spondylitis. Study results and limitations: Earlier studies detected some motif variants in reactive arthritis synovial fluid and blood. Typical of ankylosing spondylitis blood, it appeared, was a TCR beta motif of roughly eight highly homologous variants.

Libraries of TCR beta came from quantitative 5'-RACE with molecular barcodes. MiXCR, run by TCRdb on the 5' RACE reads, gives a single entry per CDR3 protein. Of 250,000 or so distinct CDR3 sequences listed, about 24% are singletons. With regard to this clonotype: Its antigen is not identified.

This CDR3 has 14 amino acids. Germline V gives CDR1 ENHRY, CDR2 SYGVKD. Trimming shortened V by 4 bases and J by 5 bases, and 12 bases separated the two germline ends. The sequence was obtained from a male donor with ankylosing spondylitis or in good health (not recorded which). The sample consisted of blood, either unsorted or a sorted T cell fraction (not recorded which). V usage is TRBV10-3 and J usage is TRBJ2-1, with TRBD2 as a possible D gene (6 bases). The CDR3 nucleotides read TGTGCCATCAGTGTCGGGACTCCAAACAATGAGCAGTTCTTC. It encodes CAISVGTPNNEQFF.